The 2 T cell receptor beta chains in this list originate from one sample, sequenced in a study of T cells in Graves' hyperthyroidism and ophthalmopathy. Amplified TCR beta CDR3 regions came from RNA transcripts. The primer set for the first-round RT-PCR of the TCR CDR3 was HTBI. TCRdb reprocessed the multiplex PCR reads with MiXCR, giving one entry per CDR3 protein. This table has a few hundred thousand distinct CDR3 sequences, 14% to 15% appearing once. Sequences were obtained from blood. These receptors all come from a young woman with Graves' hyperthyroidism.

This clonotype was observed at least ten times. The chain links TRBV11-2 to TRBJ2-3, with a tentative D call TRBD2 (6 bases). Trimming removed 4 bases at V and 0 bases at J, with 11 bases between. The germline CDR1 and CDR2 sequences are SGHAT and FQNNGV. This CDR3 spans 15 amino acids. CDR3 DNA sequence: TGTGCCAGCAGCTCGGGGAGGACTAGCACAGATACGCAGTATTTT. Protein product: CASSSGRTSTDTQYF.

This clonotype was observed at least ten times. V is TRBV12-3 or TRBV12-4 and J is TRBJ1-5; D is ambiguous. The CDR3 has 15 residues. V lost 6 bases and J 2 bases, leaving 14 bases between the germline ends. CDR3 loop: CASSNNLGGNQPQHF. The CDR3 DNA reads as TGTGCCAGCAGCAATAATCTAGGAGGCAATCAGCCCCAGCATTTT.